The present T cell receptor (beta chain) was sequenced within a study of shared clonotypes between healthy human individuals. About the study: Every donor yielded three CD4 naive, three CD4 memory, two CD8 naive and one CD8 memory plate.

Here immunoSEQ multiplex PCR was the method, and the copy in TCRdb shows in-frame clones only, minus some. The sample includes nearly 750,000 clones, roughly 72% seen only once; the top ten take over 1.5%. The V and J ends lost 5 bases and 3 bases respectively, with 11 bases between them. The CDR3 is 14 residues long. Germline-derived CDR1 and CDR2 are SGHRS and YFSETQ. This clone was seen a handful of times. Distinct nucleotide sequences in the sample also encode this CDR3. The sample comprised memory CD4+ T cells sorted from blood. Stated subset: CD45RA-negative fraction. The chain carries TRBV5-1 and TRBJ2-2, with TRBD2 as a possible D gene (5 bases). This receptor was taken from a woman aged 25 to 39 in good health. The CDR3 is CASSSLADTGELFF. The CDR3 DNA is TGCGCCAGCAGTAGTCTAGCCGACACCGGGGAGCTGTTTTTT.